What follows are 5 T cell receptor beta chains derived from one specimen sequenced in a study of identical twins. TCRdb re-analysed the 5' RACE reads in MiXCR, keeping a single row per CDR3 protein. The sample has about 460,000 distinct CDR3 sequences, 14% seen once. This sample also appeared in a second study, on yellow fever vaccine responses in identical twins.

Sequenced: CD4+ T cells sorted from blood. Source of these receptors: a woman aged 18-29 years in good health.

The chain carries TRBV20-1 and TRBJ2-1; 7 nucleotides align to TRBD1. V lost 6 bases to trimming and J lost 6 bases; unmatched junction nucleotides: 5. Germline V gene data show CDR1 as DFQATT and CDR2 as SNEGSKA (reference sequence). CDR3 size: 12 residues. In nucleotides, the CDR3 is TGCAGTGCGGGACAGTGGGGCAATGAGCAGTTCTTC. This sequence encodes CSAGQWGNEQFF.

The chain recombines TRBV20-1 with TRBJ2-5; D is unclear. Trimming stripped 2 bases from V and 4 bases from J, with 5 bases between. This CDR3 has 11 residues. In germline, CDR1 is DFQATT, CDR2 SNEGSKA (reference sequence). The CDR3 loop is CSARWPETQYF. The CDR3 DNA follows: TGCAGTGCTAGATGGCCAGAGACCCAGTACTTC.

This clonotype showed up many times. V usage is TRBV5-1 and J usage is TRBJ2-3; TRBD1 matches 7 bases. V dropped 4 bases and J dropped 2; count of bases not matched to a gene: 4. Looked up from germline, CDR1 is SGHRS and CDR2 is YFSETQ. CDR3 length: 14 amino acids. Written as DNA, the CDR3 is TGCGCCAGCAGCCCGGGACAGCTCACAGATACGCAGTATTTT. Encoded protein: CASSPGQLTDTQYF.

The gene calls are TRBV30 and TRBJ2-2; no clear D. Germline CDR1 GTSNPN, CDR2 SVGIG (reference sequence). Deletions cut 0 bases from V and 2 bases from J, with 13 bases between. CDR3 length: 16 amino acids. The CDR3 spells CAWSVGLVLNTGELFF. CDR3 sequence (DNA): TGTGCCTGGAGTGTAGGTCTAGTCTTAAACACCGGGGAGCTGTTTTTT. The variable domain in full, completed from reference TRBV30 and TRBJ2-2, reads SQTIHQWPATLVQPVGSPLSLECTVEGTSNPNLYWYRQAAGRGLQLLFYSVGIGQISSEVPQNLSASRPQDRQFILSSKKLLLSDSGFYLCAWSVGLVLNTGELFFGEGSRLTVL.

This sequence joins TRBV19 and TRBJ2-2, with unresolved D. Per germline, CDR1 LNHDA and CDR2 SQIVND (reference sequence). The CDR3 is 14 amino acids. The V gene lost 3 bases and the J gene lost 1 base, with 6 bases spanning the gap. Here the CDR3 reads CASSIPGNTGELFF. In nucleotides, the CDR3 is TGTGCCAGTAGTATCCCGGGGAACACCGGGGAGCTGTTTTTT.